A single sample is the source of the 21 T cell receptor beta chains below, sequenced in a study of cytomegalovirus exposure and HLA in healthy donors. PCR primers comprised 60 Vbeta and 13 Jbeta primers. Assay: immunoSEQ multiplex PCR; the TCRdb copy retains only in-frame clones and omits some. The sample shows some 80,000 clones, 60% to 85% of them seen only once. The sample comprised PBMCs. These TCRs come from a middle-aged man in good health and CMV-seronegative.

The chain combines TRBV4-2 with TRBJ2-1; TRBD2 agrees at 15 bases. Germline V CDR1 and CDR2: LGHNA, YNFKEQ. The CDR3 length is 17 residues. With V trimmed by 1 base and J by 4 bases, 2 bases remained unmatched. The CDR3 loop reads CASSQVGLAGGYNEQFF. CDR3 coding DNA: TGTGCCAGCAGCCAAGTAGGACTAGCGGGAGGGTACAATGAGCAGTTCTTC.

V usage is TRBV25-1 and J usage is TRBJ1-1; 7 nucleotides agree with TRBD1. The CDR3 extends over 13 amino acids. The J segment lost 6 bases and the V segment lost 3 bases, leaving 4 bases of the junction unmatched. Germline V gene sequence: CDR1 MGHDK, CDR2 SYGVNS. The CDR3, as DNA: TGTGCCAGCAGTGAGACAGGGTTGGCTGAAGCTTTCTTT. Protein product: CASSETGLAEAFF.

V and J are TRBV5-5 and TRBJ1-5; tentatively, D is TRBD1 (5 bases). Trimming pared 1 base from V and 0 bases from J, leaving 17 bases between. This CDR3 region has 18 residues. Germline CDR1 is SGHKS and CDR2 is YYEKEE (reference sequence). The CDR3 DNA follows: TGTGCCAGCAGCTTGAAGTGGAGGGGAGGGACTAGCAATCAGCCCCAGCATTTT. It specifies CASSLKWRGGTSNQPQHF.

The CDR3 coding sequence is TGCGCCAGCAGCTTGTACCCAGGGCCACTAGCGGGGGCCTACAATGAGCAGTTCTTC. Encoded protein: CASSLYPGPLAGAYNEQFF. J is TRBJ2-1 and V is TRBV5-1; 11 nucleotides agree with TRBD2. V trimming: 1 base; J trimming: 2 bases; junction bases outside the gene matches: 11. The CDR3 contains 19 residues. Germline V lookup: CDR1 SGHRS, CDR2 YFSETQ.

The V gene is TRBV28, the J gene TRBJ1-6, with TRBD1 matching 8 bases. The CDR3 spans 17 residues. With V trimmed by 4 bases and J by 0 bases, 5 bases remained unmatched. Looked up from germline, CDR1 is MDHEN and CDR2 is SYDVKM. The CDR3 nucleotides read TGTGCCAGCAGTTGGGCAGGGGGCGGCTCCTATAATTCACCCCTCCACTTT. Protein product: CASSWAGGGSYNSPLHF.

V is TRBV12-5 and J is TRBJ2-3; maybe TRBD1 (6 bases). V dropped 5 bases and J dropped 1 base, with 13 bases sitting between them. Looked up from germline, CDR1 is LGHNT and CDR2 is FRNRAP. CDR3 length: 15 residues. CDR3 protein: CASGPGAGGTDTQYF. The CDR3 DNA follows: TGTGCTAGTGGTCCCGGGGCAGGGGGCACAGATACGCAGTATTTT.

The rearrangement links TRBV10-3 to TRBJ1-2, with D possibly being TRBD1 (5 bases). V shed 8 bases and J shed 2 bases, with 18 bases lying between them. The CDR3 is 15 amino acids. The germline V gene has CDR1 ENHRY and CDR2 SYGVKD. For the CDR3, the DNA is TGTGCCATCGCGGCCCTCAGCAGGGCAAACTATGGCTACACCTTC. Its protein product is CAIAALSRANYGYTF.

CDR3 bases: TGTGCCATCCGCGCCCTAGCAGGCTACGAGCAGTACTTC. Its translation is CAIRALAGYEQYF. This chain links TRBV10-3 with TRBJ2-7; possible D gene TRBD2, 5 bases. Germline values: CDR1 ENHRY, CDR2 SYGVKD. This CDR3 has 13 residues. V was pared by 8 bases and J by 3 bases, with 14 bases between.

The chain carries TRBV9 and TRBJ2-5; TRBD1 matches 7 bases. CDR1 is SGDLS and CDR2 is YYNGEE in the germline V gene. V lost 2 bases, J lost 4 bases, and 5 bases stayed unmatched. The CDR3 runs to 14 residues. CDR3 sequence: CASSVTGVRETQYF. As DNA, the CDR3 is TGTGCCAGCAGCGTCACAGGGGTTCGAGAGACCCAGTACTTC.

The gene calls are TRBV29-1 and TRBJ1-2; 8 nucleotides match TRBD1. The CDR3 is 15 residues long. J gave up 1 base and V 5 bases, and 9 bases lay outside the gene matches. CDR1 SQVTM and CDR2 ANQGSEA come from the germline V gene. CDR3 amino acids: CSVSTGQDLNYGYTF. The CDR3 nucleotides read TGCAGCGTTAGCACGGGACAGGACCTTAACTATGGCTACACCTTC.

This clone was found a few times. The chain uses TRBV7-9 and TRBJ1-4; 10 bases align to TRBD1. This CDR3 is 15 amino acids long. CDR1 is SEHNR and CDR2 is FQNEAQ in the germline V gene (reference sequence). J gave up 11 bases and V 2 bases, and 8 bases lay outside the gene matches. CDR3 loop: CASSLPRDRGPKLFF. In DNA, the CDR3 is TGTGCCAGCAGCTTACCCCGGGACAGGGGACCGAAACTGTTTTTT. Full variable domain (remainder filled in from reference TRBV7-9 and TRBJ1-4): DTGVSQNPRHKITKRGQNVTFRCDPISEHNRLYWYRQTLGQGPEFLTYFQNEAQLEKSRLLSDRFSAERPKGSFSTLEIQRTEQGDSAMYLCASSLPRDRGPKLFFGSGTQLSVL.

On this clone: The sample carries other DNA sequences with the same CDR3. The chain carries TRBV5-5 and TRBJ2-7, with 10 bases aligning to TRBD2. This CDR3 is 16 amino acids long. Germline values: CDR1 SGHKS, CDR2 YYEKEE (reference sequence). V shed 4 bases and J 1 base; nucleotides not matched to a gene: 8. The CDR3 bases are TGTGCCAGCAGCGGACGCACTAGCGGGAATTCCTACGAGCAGTACTTC. Amino acids: CASSGRTSGNSYEQYF.

V usage is TRBV6-6 and J usage is TRBJ1-4; D ambiguous. Trimming pared 4 bases from V and 2 bases from J, leaving 8 bases between. Germline loops: CDR1 MNHNY, CDR2 SVGAGI (reference sequence). The CDR3 spans 14 residues. CDR3: CASSLGFTNEKLFF. For the CDR3, the DNA is TGTGCCAGCAGTTTGGGCTTTACTAATGAAAAACTGTTTTTT.

The chain joins TRBV9 to TRBJ2-1; D might be TRBD1 (7 bases). Trimming removed 0 bases from V and 8 bases from J, with 12 bases in between. CDR3 length: 14 amino acids. Germline V gives CDR1 SGDLS, CDR2 YYNGEE. The CDR3 is CASSVGRGLDEQFF. The CDR3 region has the DNA TGTGCCAGCAGCGTAGGGAGGGGGCTGGATGAGCAGTTCTTC.

The CDR3 sequence: CSVIPGQGVSTEAFF. DNA for the CDR3: TGCAGCGTTATTCCGGGACAGGGAGTTTCCACTGAAGCTTTCTTT. This rearrangement joins TRBV29-1 to TRBJ1-1; 9 positions match TRBD1. The CDR3 totals 15 residues. Germline CDR1 is SQVTM and CDR2 is ANQGSEA. V lost 5 bases and J lost 4; bases outside the gene matches: 11.

The rearrangement joins TRBV7-2 to TRBJ1-2, with 7 bases identical to TRBD1. CDR1 and CDR2 (germline): SGHTA, FQGNSA. This CDR3 has 14 residues. With 7 bases clipped from V and 3 bases from J, the junction kept 8 bases outside the gene matches. The CDR3 loop reads CASTLGRGDYGYTF. The CDR3 coding sequence is TGTGCCAGCACCCTGGGCAGGGGGGACTATGGCTACACCTTC.

The gene calls are TRBV10-3 and TRBJ2-4; D not certain. Germline V CDR1 and CDR2: ENHRY, SYGVKD. V lost 2 bases and J 3 bases, leaving 8 bases between the germline ends. This CDR3 contains 14 residues. The CDR3 bases are TGTGCCATCAGTGAGCCCGTAAACAAAAACATTCAGTACTTC. It is translated as CAISEPVNKNIQYF.

V is TRBV5-5 and J is TRBJ2-5; weak D call: TRBD2 (5 bases). Germline assignment: CDR1 SGHKS and CDR2 YYEKEE (reference sequence). Trimming cost V 3 bases and J 1 base, with 16 bases left between them. The CDR3 totals 16 residues. The CDR3 DNA sequence: TGTGCCAGCAGCTCTGGGGTCACCGGGGTCCAAGAGACCCAGTACTTC. Its protein is CASSSGVTGVQETQYF.

The rearrangement uses TRBV10-3 and TRBJ1-4; 7 bases are a match to TRBD1. The CDR3 spans 13 residues. The germline V gene has CDR1 ENHRY and CDR2 SYGVKD. The J segment lost 8 bases and the V segment lost 4 bases, leaving 4 bases of the junction unmatched. The CDR3 nucleotides are TGTGCCATCAGTGGACAGGGCCTAGAAAAACTGTTTTTT. This encodes CAISGQGLEKLFF.

The rearrangement uses TRBV5-1 and TRBJ1-1; a possible D gene is TRBD1 (5 bases). This CDR3 contains 13 residues. Germline V gives CDR1 SGHRS, CDR2 YFSETQ. With 3 bases removed from V and 2 bases from J, the gap between germline ends came to 8 bases. The DNA for the CDR3 is TGCGCCAGCAGCTCGGGGGACAACACTGAAGCTTTCTTT. Translating it yields CASSSGDNTEAFF.

The J gene is TRBJ2-7, the V gene TRBV27; 7 bases fit TRBD2. This CDR3 has 15 amino acids. The V gene end was trimmed by 4 bases and the J gene end by 2 bases; junction bases not matched to a gene: 8. CDR1 and CDR2 (germline): MNHEY, SMNVEV (reference sequence). DNA for the CDR3: TGTGCCAGCAGTTCCGCGGGAGTAGAGGCCTACGAGCAGTACTTC. The encoded protein is CASSSAGVEAYEQYF.